The sequence of this TCR beta chain was determined in a study of monozygotic twins with cystic fibrosis. Findings and limits, study-wide: No link emerged between shared CDR3 counts and age, concordance or severity. Co-twins had the most similar V usage for 13 of 16 pairs, J for 8.

CDR1 and CDR2 from the germline V gene are MDHEN and SYDVKM. CDR3 length equals 15 residues. The V end lost 5 bases, the J end lost 4 bases, and 15 bases lay between the germline ends. Points on this clone: The antigen remains undetermined.

The protocol was immunoSEQ multiplex PCR, while the TCRdb copy is restricted to in-frame clones and leaves out a portion. The table shows approximately 25,000 clones, with under 95% occurring only once. Sequenced input: blood. The chain links TRBV28 to TRBJ1-5; no reliable D call. The TCR originated in a girl between 2 and 10 years old with cystic fibrosis. CDR3 bases: TGTGCCAGCAGTACAGTGGAAGCCCTTAATCAGCCCCAGCATTTT. Protein product: CASSTVEALNQPQHF.